The present entry profiles one TCR beta chain with its context. Antigen unknown. This specimen belongs to a study of T cells expressing NK-cell markers. Overall study: CD3+CD56+NKG2C+, CD3+CD56+NKG2C- and CD3+CD56-NKG2C+ T cells, once sorted, supplied the TCR beta repertoires.

Study conclusions and caveats: It remained uncertain whether the expanded NKG2C+ T cell clones were specific for HCMV antigens. In five to seven donors, dominant CD3+CD56+NKG2C+ clonotypes ranked among the top 10 CD8+ clonotypes.

Germline-derived CDR1 and CDR2 are DFQATT and SNEGSKA (reference sequence). This CDR3 has 19 residues. Making the TCR beta cDNA relied on 5'RACE template switching with UMIs. TCRdb processed the 5' RACE reads again and assigns one entry to each CDR3 protein, with no DNA. This listing includes 150,000 to 200,000 distinct CDR3 sequences. The rearrangement uses TRBV20-1 and TRBJ2-3; TCRdb's D call of TRBD2 is untestable without DNA. The sample taken for sequencing was blood T cells: a sorted CD56 or NKG2C T cell subset, CD4+ or CD8+ T cells, or bulk PBMC T cells (not recorded which). The clonotype originates from a woman aged 18 to 69 in good health. CDR3: CSAADSGTSGGPSTDTQYF.